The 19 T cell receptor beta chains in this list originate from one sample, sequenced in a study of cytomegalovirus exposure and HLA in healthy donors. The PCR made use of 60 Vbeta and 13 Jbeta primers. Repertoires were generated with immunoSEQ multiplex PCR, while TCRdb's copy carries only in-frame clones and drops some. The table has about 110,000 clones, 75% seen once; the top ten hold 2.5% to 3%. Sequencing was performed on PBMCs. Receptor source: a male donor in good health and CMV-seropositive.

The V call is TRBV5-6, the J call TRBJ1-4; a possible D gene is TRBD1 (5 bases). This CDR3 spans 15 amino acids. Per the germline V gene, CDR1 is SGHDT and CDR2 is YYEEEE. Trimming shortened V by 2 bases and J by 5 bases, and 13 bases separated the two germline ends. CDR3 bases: TGTGCCAGCAGCTTACTTCAGGGCGAGAATGAAAAACTGTTTTTT. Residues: CASSLLQGENEKLFF.

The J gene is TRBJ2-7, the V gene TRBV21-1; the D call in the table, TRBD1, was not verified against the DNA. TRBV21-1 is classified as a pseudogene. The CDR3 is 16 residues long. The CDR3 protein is CASTPLMGQGAKEQYF. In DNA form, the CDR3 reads TGTGCCAGCACCCCCCTTATGGGACAGGGGGCCAAAGAGCAGTACTTC.

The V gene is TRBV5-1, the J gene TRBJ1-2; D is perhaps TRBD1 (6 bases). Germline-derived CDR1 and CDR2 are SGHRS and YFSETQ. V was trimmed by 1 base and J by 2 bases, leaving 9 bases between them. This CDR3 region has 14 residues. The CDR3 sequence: CASSLTGSNYGYTF. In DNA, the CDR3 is TGCGCCAGCAGCTTGACAGGGAGCAACTATGGCTACACCTTC.

In DNA form, the CDR3 reads TGTGCCAGCTCACCACGGGGCAGAGTTGAAGCTTTCTTT. Its translation: CASSPRGRVEAFF. The chain is built from TRBV18 and TRBJ1-1, with D possibly matching TRBD1 (5 bases). V was clipped by 1 base and J by 7 bases, with 10 bases between them. From germline, CDR1 is KGHSH and CDR2 LQKENI. The CDR3 length is 13 residues.

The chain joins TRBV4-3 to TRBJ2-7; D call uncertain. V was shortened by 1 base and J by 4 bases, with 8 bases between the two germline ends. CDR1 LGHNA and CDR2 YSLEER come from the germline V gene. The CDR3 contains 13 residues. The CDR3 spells CASSQGAGYEQYF. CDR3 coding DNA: TGCGCCAGCAGCCAAGGAGCCGGGTACGAGCAGTACTTC.

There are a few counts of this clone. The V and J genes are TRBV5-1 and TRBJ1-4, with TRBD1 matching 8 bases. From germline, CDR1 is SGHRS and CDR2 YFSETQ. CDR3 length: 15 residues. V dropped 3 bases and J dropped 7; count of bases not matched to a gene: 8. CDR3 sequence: CASSSGQGGSEKLFF. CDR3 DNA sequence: TGCGCCAGCAGCTCAGGACAGGGAGGTAGTGAAAAACTGTTTTTT.

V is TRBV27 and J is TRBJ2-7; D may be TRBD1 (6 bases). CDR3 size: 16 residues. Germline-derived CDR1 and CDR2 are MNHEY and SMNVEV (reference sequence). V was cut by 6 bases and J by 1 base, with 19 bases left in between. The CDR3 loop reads CASSFLQGVRSYEQYF. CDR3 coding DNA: TGTGCCAGCAGCTTCTTACAGGGTGTTAGGTCCTACGAGCAGTACTTC.

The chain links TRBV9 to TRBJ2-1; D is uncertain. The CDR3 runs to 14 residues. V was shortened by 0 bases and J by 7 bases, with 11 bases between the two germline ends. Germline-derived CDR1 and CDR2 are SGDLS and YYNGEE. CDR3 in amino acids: CASSVDGSSNEQFF. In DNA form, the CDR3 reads TGTGCCAGCAGCGTAGATGGTAGCAGTAATGAGCAGTTCTTC.

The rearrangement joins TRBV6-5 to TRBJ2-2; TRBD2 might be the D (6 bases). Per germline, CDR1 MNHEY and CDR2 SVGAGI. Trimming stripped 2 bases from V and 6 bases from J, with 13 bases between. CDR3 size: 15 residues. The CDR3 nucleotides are TGTGCCAGCAGTTACGGGGGGATGGTCGCCGGGGAGCTGTTTTTT. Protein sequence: CASSYGGMVAGELFF.

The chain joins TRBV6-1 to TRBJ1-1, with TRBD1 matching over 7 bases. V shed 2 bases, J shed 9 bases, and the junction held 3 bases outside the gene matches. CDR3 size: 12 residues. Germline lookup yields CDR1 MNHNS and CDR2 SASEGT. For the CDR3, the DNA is TGTGCCAGCAGTGAAAGGGGACAGAAAGCTTTCTTT. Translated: CASSERGQKAFF.

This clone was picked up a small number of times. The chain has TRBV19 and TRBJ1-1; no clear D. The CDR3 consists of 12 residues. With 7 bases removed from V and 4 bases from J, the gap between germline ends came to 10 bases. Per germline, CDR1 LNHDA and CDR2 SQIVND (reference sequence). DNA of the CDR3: TGTGCCAGTATGGTGGGGAGCACTGAAGCTTTCTTT. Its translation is CASMVGSTEAFF.

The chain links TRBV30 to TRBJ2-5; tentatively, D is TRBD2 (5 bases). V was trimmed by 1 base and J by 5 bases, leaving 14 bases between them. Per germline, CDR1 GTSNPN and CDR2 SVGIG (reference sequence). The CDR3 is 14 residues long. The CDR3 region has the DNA TGTGCCTGGAGTGGTGGACTCCCTCGGGAGACCCAGTACTTC. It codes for CAWSGGLPRETQYF.

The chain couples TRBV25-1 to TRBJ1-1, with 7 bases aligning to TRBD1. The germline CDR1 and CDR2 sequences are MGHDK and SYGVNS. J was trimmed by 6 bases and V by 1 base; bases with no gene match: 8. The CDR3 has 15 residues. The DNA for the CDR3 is TGTGCCAGCAGTGAATGGAAGACAGGGAAGGCTGAAGCTTTCTTT. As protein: CASSEWKTGKAEAFF.

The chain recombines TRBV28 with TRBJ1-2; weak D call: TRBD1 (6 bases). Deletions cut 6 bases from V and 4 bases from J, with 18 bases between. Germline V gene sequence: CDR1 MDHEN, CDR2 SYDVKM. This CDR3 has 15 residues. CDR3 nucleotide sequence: TGTGCCAGCAGCGAACAGGGACGCACATCCTATGGCTACACCTTC. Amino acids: CASSEQGRTSYGYTF.

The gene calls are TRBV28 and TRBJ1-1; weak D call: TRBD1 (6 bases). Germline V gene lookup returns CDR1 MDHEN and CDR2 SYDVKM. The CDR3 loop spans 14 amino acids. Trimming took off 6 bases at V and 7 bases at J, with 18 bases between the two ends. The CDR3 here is CASSRTGISSEAFF. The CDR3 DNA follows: TGTGCCAGCAGCCGAACAGGGATTTCGAGTGAAGCTTTCTTT.

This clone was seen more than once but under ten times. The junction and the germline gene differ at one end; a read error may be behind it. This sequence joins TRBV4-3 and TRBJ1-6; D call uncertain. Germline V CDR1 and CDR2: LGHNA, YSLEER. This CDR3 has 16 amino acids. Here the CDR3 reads CASSQSGSSYNSPLNF. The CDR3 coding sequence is TGCGCCAGCAGCCAAAGCGGGAGCTCCTATAATTCACCCCTCAACTTT.

This chain's CDR3 is CASSFRGNYGYTF. CDR3 coding DNA: TGTGCCAGCAGCTTCAGGGGTAACTATGGCTACACCTTC. The chain recombines TRBV28 with TRBJ1-2, with D perhaps matching TRBD1 (6 bases). Germline CDR1 MDHEN, CDR2 SYDVKM. The CDR3 totals 13 residues. Trimming removed 6 bases from V and 1 base from J, with 9 bases in between.

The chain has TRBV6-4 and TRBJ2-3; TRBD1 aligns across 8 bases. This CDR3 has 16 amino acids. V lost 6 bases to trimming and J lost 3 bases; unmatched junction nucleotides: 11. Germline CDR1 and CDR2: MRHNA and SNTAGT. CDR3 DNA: TGTGCCAGCAGCGAAGACAGGACAGGGAGAACAGATACGCAGTATTTT. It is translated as CASSEDRTGRTDTQYF.

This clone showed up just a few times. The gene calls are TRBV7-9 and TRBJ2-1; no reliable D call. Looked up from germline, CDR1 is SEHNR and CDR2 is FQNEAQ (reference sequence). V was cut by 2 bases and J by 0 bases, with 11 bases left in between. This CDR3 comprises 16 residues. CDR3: CASSLTRFGSYNEQFF. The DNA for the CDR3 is TGTGCCAGCAGCTTAACGAGATTCGGCTCCTACAATGAGCAGTTCTTC.